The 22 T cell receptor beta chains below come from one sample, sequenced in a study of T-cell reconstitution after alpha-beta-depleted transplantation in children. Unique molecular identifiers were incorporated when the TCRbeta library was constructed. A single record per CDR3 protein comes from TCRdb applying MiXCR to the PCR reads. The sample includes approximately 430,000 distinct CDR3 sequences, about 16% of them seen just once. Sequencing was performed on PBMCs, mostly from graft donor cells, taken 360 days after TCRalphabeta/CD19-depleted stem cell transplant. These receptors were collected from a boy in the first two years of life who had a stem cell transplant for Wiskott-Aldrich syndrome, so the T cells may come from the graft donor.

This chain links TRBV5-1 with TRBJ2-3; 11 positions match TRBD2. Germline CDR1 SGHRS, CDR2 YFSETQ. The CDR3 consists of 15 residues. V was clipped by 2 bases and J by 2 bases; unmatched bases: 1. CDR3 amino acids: CASSFSGGVTDTQYF. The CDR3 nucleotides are TGCGCCAGCAGCTTTAGCGGGGGGGTCACAGATACGCAGTATTTT. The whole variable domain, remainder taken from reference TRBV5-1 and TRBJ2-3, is KAGVTQTPRYLIKTRGQQVTLSCSPISGHRSVSWYQQTPGQGLQFLFEYFSETQRNKGNFPGRFSGRQFSNSRSEMNVSTLELGDSALYLCASSFSGGVTDTQYFGPGTRLTVL.

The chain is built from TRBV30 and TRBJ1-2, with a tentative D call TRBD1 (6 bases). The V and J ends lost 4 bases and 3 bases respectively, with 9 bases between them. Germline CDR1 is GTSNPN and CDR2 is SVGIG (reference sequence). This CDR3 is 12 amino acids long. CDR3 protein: CAWNRAYYGYTF. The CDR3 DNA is TGTGCCTGGAACAGGGCTTACTATGGCTACACCTTC.

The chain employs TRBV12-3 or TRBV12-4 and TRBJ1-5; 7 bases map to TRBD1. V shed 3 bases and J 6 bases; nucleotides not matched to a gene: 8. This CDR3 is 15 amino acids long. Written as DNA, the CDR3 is TGTGCCAGCAGTTTTACAGGGGATGGGGTTCAGCCCCAGCATTTT. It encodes CASSFTGDGVQPQHF.

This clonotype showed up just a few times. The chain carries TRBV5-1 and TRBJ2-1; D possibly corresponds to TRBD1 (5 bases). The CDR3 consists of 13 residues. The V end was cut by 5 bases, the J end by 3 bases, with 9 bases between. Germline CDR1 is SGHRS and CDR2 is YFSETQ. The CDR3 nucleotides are TGCGCCAGCAGGAAAGGGGACTACAATGAGCAGTTCTTC. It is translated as CASRKGDYNEQFF.

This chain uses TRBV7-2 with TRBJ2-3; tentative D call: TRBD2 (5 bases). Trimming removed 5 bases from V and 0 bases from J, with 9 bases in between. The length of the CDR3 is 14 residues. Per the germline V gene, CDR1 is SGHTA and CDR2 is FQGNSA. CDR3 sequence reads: CASSLSVSTDTQYF. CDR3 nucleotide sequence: TGTGCCAGCAGCCTTAGCGTAAGCACAGATACGCAGTATTTT.

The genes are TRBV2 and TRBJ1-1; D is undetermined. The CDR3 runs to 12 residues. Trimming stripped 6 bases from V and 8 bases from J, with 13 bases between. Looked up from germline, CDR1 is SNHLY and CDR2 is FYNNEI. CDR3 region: CASSLKLWEAFF. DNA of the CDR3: TGTGCCAGCAGCCTCAAATTATGGGAAGCTTTCTTT.

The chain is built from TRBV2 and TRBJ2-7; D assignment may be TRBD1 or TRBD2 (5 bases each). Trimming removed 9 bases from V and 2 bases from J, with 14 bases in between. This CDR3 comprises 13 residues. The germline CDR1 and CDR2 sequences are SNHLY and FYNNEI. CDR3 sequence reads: CARRTVGAYEQYF. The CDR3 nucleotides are TGTGCCAGACGGACGGTGGGGGCCTACGAGCAGTACTTC.

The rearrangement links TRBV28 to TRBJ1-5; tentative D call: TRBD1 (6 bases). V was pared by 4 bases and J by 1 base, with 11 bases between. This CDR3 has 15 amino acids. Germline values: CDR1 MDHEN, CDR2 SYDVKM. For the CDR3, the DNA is TGTGCCAGCAGTTCCCTGACAGGCAGCAATCAGCCCCAGCATTTT. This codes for CASSSLTGSNQPQHF.

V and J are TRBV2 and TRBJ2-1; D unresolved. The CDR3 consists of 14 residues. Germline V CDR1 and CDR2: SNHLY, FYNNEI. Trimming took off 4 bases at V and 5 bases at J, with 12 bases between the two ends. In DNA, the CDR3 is TGTGCCAGCAGTGTAGGGTCTGGACACAATGAGCAGTTCTTC. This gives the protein CASSVGSGHNEQFF.

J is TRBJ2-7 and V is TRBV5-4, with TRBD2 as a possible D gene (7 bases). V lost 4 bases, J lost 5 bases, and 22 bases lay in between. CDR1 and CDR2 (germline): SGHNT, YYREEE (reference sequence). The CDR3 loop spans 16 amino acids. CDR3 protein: CASSPSGGGGIDEQYF. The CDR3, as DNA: TGTGCCAGCAGCCCGTCGGGGGGAGGGGGAATCGACGAGCAGTACTTC.

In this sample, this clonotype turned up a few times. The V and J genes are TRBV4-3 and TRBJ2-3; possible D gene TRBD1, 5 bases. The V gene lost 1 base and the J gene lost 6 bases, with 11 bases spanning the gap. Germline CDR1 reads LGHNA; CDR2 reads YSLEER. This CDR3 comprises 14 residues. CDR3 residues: CASSQAPGMDTQYF. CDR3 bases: TGCGCCAGCAGCCAAGCCCCAGGGATGGATACGCAGTATTTT.

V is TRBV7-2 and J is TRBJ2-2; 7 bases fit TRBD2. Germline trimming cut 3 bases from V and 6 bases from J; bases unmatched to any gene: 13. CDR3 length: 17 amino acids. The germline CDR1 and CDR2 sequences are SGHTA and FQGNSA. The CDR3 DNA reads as TGTGCCAGCAGCTTGCAACTAGCGACCCTGAGGTCCGGGGAGCTGTTTTTT. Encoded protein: CASSLQLATLRSGELFF.

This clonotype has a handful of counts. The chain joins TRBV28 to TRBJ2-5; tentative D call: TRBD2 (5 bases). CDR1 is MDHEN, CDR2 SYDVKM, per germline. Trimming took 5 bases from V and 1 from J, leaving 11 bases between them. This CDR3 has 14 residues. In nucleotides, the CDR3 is TGTGCCAGCAGTCCCCCGGGGTTCCAAGAGACCCAGTACTTC. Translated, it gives CASSPPGFQETQYF.

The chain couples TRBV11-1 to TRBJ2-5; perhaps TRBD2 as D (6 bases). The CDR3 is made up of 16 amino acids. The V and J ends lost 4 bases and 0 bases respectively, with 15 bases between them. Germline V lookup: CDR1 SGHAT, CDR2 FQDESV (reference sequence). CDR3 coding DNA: TGTGCCAGCAGCTCCTGGGACGAGCGGGACCAAGAGACCCAGTACTTC. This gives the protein CASSSWDERDQETQYF.

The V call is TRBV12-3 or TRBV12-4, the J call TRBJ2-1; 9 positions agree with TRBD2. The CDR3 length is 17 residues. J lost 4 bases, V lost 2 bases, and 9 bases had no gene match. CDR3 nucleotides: TGTGCCAGCAGTTTAAAGGGGCTAGCGGGACTTTACAATGAGCAGTTCTTC. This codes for CASSLKGLAGLYNEQFF.

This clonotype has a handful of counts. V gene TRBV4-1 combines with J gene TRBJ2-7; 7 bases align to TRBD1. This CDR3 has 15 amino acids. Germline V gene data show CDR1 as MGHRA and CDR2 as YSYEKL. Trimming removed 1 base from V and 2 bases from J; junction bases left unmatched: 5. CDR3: CASSQGNRGTYEQYF. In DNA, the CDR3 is TGCGCCAGCAGCCAAGGAAACAGGGGAACCTACGAGCAGTACTTC.

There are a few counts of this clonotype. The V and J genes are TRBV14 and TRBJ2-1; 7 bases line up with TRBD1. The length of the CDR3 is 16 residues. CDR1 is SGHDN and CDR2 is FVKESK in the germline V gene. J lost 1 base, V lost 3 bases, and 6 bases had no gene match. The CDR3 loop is CASSHRGKLSYNEQFF. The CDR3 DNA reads TGTGCCAGCAGCCACAGGGGGAAGCTTTCCTACAATGAGCAGTTCTTC.

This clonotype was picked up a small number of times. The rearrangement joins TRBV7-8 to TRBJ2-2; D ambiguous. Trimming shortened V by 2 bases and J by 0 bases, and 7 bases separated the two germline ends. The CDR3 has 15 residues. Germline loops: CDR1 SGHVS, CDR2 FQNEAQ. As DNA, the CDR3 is TGTGCCAGCAGCTTATTGTTCACGAACACCGGGGAGCTGTTTTTT. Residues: CASSLLFTNTGELFF.

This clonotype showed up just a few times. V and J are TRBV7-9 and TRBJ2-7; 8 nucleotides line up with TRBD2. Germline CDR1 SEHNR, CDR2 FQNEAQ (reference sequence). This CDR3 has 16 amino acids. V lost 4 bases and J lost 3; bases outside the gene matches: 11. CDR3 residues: CASSSAGRANYYEQYF. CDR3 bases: TGTGCCAGCAGCTCCGCCGGGAGGGCGAACTACTACGAGCAGTACTTC.

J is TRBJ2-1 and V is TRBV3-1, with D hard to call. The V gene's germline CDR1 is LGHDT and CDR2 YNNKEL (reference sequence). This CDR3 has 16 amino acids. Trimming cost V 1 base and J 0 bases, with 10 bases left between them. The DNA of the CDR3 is TGTGCCAGCAGCCAAGTGGCTGTGAGCTCCTACAATGAGCAGTTCTTC. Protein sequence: CASSQVAVSSYNEQFF.

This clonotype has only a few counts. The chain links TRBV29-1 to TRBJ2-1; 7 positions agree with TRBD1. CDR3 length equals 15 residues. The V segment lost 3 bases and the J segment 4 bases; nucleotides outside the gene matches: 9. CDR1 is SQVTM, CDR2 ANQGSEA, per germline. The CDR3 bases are TGCAGCGTTGAGGGTCGACAGGGAGTGTACAATGAGCAGTTCTTC. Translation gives CSVEGRQGVYNEQFF.

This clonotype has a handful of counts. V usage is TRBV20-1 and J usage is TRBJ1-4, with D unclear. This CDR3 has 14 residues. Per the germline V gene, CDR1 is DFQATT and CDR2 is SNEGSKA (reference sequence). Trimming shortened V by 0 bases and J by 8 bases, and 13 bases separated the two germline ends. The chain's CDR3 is CSARDRKGYEKLFF. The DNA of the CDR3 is TGCAGTGCTAGAGATAGGAAGGGTTACGAAAAACTGTTTTTT.